This T cell receptor (beta chain) emerged from a study of cytomegalovirus exposure and HLA in healthy donors. This clone was detected only once. The CDR3 runs to 13 residues. The germline V gene encodes CDR1 MNHNS and CDR2 SASEGT. The V gene lost 4 bases and the J gene lost 5 bases, with 12 bases spanning the gap. PCR was performed using 60 Vbeta and 13 Jbeta primers. Method: immunoSEQ multiplex PCR; TCRdb's copy keeps in-frame clones and lacks some. The table shows hundreds of thousands of clones, with more than 75% occurring only once. The TCR comes from a male donor in good health and CMV-seronegative. Sequencing was carried out using PBMCs. The rearrangement links TRBV6-1 to TRBJ2-7; D possibly corresponds to TRBD1 (5 bases). The CDR3 region has the DNA TGTGCCAGCAGTGGGGCAGGGTTGGACGAGCAGTACTTC. This translates into CASSGAGLDEQYF.